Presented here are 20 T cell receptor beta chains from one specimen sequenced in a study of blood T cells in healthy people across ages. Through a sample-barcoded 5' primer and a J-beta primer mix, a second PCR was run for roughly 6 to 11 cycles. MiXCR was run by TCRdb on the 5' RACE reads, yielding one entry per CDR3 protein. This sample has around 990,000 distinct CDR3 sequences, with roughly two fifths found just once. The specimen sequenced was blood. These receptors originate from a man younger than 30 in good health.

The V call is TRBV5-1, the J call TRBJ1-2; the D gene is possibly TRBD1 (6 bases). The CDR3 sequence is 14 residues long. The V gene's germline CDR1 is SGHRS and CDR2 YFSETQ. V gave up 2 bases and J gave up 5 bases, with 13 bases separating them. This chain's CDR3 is CASSFQDSKYGYTF. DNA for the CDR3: TGCGCCAGCAGCTTTCAGGACAGCAAATATGGCTACACCTTC.

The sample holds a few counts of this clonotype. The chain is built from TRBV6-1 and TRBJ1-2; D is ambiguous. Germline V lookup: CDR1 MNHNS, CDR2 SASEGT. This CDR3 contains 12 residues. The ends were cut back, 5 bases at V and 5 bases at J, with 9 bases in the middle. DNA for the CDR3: TGTGCCAGCAGTCCGTTCGCTTATGGCTACACCTTC. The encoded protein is CASSPFAYGYTF.

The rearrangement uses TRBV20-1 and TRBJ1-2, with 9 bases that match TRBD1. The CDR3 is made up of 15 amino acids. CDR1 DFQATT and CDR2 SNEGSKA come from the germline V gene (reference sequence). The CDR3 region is CRSGTGIEDHYGYTF. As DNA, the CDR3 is TGCAGGTCGGGGACAGGGATAGAGGATCACTATGGCTACACCTTC.

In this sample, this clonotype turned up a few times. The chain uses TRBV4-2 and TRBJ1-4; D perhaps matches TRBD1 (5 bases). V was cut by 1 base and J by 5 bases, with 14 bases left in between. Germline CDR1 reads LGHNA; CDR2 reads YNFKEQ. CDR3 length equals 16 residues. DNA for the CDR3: TGTGCCAGCAGCCAAGTCGGGGCCAGCCAAAATGAAAAACTGTTTTTT. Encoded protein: CASSQVGASQNEKLFF.

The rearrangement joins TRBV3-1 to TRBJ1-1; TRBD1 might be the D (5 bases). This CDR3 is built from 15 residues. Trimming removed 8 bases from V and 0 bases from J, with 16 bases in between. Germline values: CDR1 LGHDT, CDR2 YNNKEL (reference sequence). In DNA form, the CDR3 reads TGTGCCAGCCAGGGTCCAGGTTACATGAACACTGAAGCTTTCTTT. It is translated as CASQGPGYMNTEAFF.

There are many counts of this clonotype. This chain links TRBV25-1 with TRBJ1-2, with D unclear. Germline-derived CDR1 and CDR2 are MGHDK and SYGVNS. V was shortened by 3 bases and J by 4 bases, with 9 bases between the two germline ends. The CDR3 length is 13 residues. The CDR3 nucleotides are TGTGCCAGCAGTGATCTTGACACCTATGGCTACACCTTC. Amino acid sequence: CASSDLDTYGYTF.

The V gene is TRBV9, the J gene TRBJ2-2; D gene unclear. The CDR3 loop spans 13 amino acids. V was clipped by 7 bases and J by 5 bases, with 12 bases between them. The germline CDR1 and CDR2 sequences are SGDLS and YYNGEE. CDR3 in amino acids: CASDSPRTGELFF. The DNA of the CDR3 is TGTGCCAGCGACTCCCCGCGGACCGGGGAGCTGTTTTTT.

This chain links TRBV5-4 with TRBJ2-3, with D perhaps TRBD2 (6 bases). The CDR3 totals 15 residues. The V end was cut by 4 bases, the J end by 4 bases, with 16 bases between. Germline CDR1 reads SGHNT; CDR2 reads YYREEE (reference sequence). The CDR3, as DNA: TGTGCCAGCAGCCCCTTGGCTAGCGTTCCAGATACGCAGTATTTT. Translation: CASSPLASVPDTQYF. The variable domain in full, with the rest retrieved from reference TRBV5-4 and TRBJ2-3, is ETGVTQSPTHLIKTRGQQVTLRCSSQSGHNTVSWYQQALGQGPQFIFQYYREEENGRGNFPPRFSGLQFPNYSSELNVNALELDDSALYLCASSPLASVPDTQYFGPGTRLTVL.

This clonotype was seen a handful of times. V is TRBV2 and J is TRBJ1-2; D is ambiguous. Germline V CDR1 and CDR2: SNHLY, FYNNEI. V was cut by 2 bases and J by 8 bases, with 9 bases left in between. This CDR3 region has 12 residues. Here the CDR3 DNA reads TGTGCCAGCAGTGAATCCGGGTTCGGCTACACCTTC. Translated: CASSESGFGYTF.

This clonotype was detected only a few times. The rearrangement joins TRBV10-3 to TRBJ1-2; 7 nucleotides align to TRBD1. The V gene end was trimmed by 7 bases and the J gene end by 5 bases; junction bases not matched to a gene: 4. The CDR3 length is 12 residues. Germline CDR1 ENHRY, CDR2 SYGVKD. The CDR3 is CAINRQGYGYTF. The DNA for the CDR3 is TGTGCCATCAATCGACAGGGTTATGGCTACACCTTC.

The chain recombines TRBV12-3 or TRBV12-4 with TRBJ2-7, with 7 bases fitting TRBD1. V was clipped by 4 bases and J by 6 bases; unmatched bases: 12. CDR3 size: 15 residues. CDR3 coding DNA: TGTGCCAGCAGTTACCGACAGGGCCACCAGGGCGAGCAGTACTTC. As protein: CASSYRQGHQGEQYF.

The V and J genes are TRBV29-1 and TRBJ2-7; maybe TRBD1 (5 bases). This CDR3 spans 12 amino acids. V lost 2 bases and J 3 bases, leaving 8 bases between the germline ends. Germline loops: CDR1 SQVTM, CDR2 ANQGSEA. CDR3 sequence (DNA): TGCAGCGTTGAAACAGGCCGCTACGAGCAGTACTTC. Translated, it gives CSVETGRYEQYF.

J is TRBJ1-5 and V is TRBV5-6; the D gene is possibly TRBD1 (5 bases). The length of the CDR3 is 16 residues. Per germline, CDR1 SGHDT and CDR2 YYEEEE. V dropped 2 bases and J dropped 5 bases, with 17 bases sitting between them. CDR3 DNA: TGTGCCAGCAGCTTCCTACGGGACGGCAGTTATCAGCCCCAGCATTTT. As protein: CASSFLRDGSYQPQHF.

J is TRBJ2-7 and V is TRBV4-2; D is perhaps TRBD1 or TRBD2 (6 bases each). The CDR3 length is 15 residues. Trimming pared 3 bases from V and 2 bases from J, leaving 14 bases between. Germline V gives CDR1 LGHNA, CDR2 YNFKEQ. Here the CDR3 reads CASSQGGHSTYEQYF. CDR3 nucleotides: TGTGCCAGCAGCCAGGGGGGACATTCGACCTACGAGCAGTACTTC.

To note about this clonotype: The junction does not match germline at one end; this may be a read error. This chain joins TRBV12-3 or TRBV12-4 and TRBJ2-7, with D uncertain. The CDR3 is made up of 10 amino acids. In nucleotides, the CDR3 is TGTGCCAGCAGTTTACAGGAGCGGTACTTC. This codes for CASSLQERYF.

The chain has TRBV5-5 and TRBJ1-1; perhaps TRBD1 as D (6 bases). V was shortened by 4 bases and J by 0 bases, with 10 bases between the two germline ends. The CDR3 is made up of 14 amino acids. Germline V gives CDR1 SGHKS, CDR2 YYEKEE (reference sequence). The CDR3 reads CASSRDTMNTEAFF. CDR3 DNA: TGTGCCAGCAGCCGGGACACCATGAACACTGAAGCTTTCTTT.

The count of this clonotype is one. The CDR3 reads CSAGQGAEVTNEKLFF. Written as DNA, the CDR3 is TGCAGTGCTGGACAGGGGGCGGAGGTAACTAATGAAAAACTGTTTTTT. This chain connects TRBV20-1 to TRBJ1-4; the match to TRBD1 covers 11 bases. This CDR3 comprises 16 residues. Trimming at V came to 5 bases and at J to 1 base, leaving 6 bases not matched to a gene. CDR1 is DFQATT and CDR2 is SNEGSKA in the germline V gene (reference sequence).

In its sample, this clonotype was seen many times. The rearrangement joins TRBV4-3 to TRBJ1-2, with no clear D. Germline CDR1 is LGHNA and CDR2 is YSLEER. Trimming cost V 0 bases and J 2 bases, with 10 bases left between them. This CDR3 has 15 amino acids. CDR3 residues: CASSQDPTLNYGYTF. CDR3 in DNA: TGCGCCAGCAGCCAAGATCCCACACTAAACTATGGCTACACCTTC.

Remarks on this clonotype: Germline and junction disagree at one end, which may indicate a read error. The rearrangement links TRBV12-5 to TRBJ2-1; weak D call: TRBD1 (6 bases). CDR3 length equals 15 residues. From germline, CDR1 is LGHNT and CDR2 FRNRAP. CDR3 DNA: TGCGCTAGTGGTTTGAGGGGGAGCTCCTACAATGAGCAGTTCTTC. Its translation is CASGLRGSSYNEQFF.

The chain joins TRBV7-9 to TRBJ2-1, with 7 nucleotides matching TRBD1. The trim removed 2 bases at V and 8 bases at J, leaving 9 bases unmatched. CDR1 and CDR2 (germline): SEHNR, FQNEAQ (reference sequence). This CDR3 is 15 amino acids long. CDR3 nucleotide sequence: TGTGCCAGCAGCTTACAGGGGGTTTTCGTCTATGAGCAGTTCTTC. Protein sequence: CASSLQGVFVYEQFF. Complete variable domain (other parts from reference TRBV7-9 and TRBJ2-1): DTGVSQNPRHKITKRGQNVTFRCDPISEHNRLYWYRQTLGQGPEFLTYFQNEAQLEKSRLLSDRFSAERPKGSFSTLEIQRTEQGDSAMYLCASSLQGVFVYEQFFGPGTRLTVL.